This entry is about one T cell receptor beta chain. The antigen remains unidentified. These data originate in a study of T cells expressing NK-cell markers. Study-wide results and limits: About 6 donors had dominant NKG2C+ clonotypes that comprised about 1.0-8% of their CD8+ T cells. Questions lingered over whether expanded NKG2C+ T cell clones were HCMV-specific.

One entry per CDR3 protein, without DNA, is what TCRdb gives after re-calling the 5' RACE reads. This sample contains 500,000 or so distinct CDR3 sequences. Sequenced input: blood T cells: a sorted CD56 or NKG2C T cell subset, CD4+ or CD8+ T cells, or bulk PBMC T cells (not recorded which). The TCR was taken from a man aged 18-30 years in good health.

CDR3 residues: CATSDSTQGIRSYNEQFF. The V call is TRBV24-1, the J call TRBJ2-1; TCRdb's D call of TRBD1 is untestable without DNA. Germline V lookup: CDR1 KGHDR, CDR2 SFDVKD. The CDR3 totals 18 residues.